The clone carrying this TCR beta chain has more than one count but fewer than ten. With survey level as its setting, the immunoSEQ assay was v3.0. The table came from immunoSEQ multiplex PCR; TCRdb's copy has only in-frame clones and leaves some out. The data show 20,000 to 30,000 clones, with 83% seen just once and roughly 4.6% held by the top ten. The sample belongs to a study of long-term antiretroviral therapy in people with HIV. The V and J ends lost 8 bases and 6 bases, in that order; junction bases with no gene match: 2. The CDR3 spans 13 residues. Per germline, CDR1 MNHEY and CDR2 SMNVEV (reference sequence).

The TCR was taken from a man between 18 and 35 years old with HIV. The source was unsorted PBMCs, collected 3 years after starting antiretroviral therapy. The chain carries TRBV27 and TRBJ1-6; TRBD1 aligns across 9 bases. CDR3 region: CASRDRANSPLHF. Written as DNA, the CDR3 is TGTGCCAGCCGGGACAGGGCTAATTCACCCCTCCACTTT.